The rows below give T cell receptor beta chains drawn from one sample of a study of OX40 agonist ivuxolimab in advanced cancers. Here immunoSEQ multiplex PCR was the method, and the copy in TCRdb shows in-frame clones only, minus some. The top ten clones hold 7.9% of a sample with tens of thousands of clones, 80% to 85% of them seen once. The sequenced sample was CD4+ or CD8+ T cells sorted from blood, obtained in a trial of the OX40 agonist ivuxolimab. Receptors were obtained from an adult with an advanced solid tumor such as melanoma, head and neck, liver or kidney cancer. Each CDR3 is given without its conserved first and last residue.

TRBV27 | ASSLSHPQYNQPQH
TRBV7-9 | ASSHPSAYEQY
TRBV10-3 | AISGDQSGAITEAF
TRBV2 | ASKAGGGYEQY
TRBV5-4 | ASSLLNTGELF
TRBV7-9 | ASSLGEALNTEAF
TRBV5-1 | ASSLAYGTSNYGYT
TRBV11-2 | ASSFAGNPNEKLF
TRBV4-2 | ASSQDSVAQY
TRBV2 | ASSEADRAGANVLT
TRBV19 | ASSGQGNEQF
TRBV6-1 | ASSAGQGSYEQY
TRBV10-3 | AIRGDSFTYEQY
TRBV11-2 | ASSSPGRRRSGNTIY
TRBV19 | ASSPTRGQKHYGYT
TRBV7-3 | ASSPPSGGAGGGELF
TRBV5-6 | ASSTPSLRGQY
TRBV7-2 | ASSFWDILSYEQY
TRBV28 | ASSLRMMYEQY
TRBV9 | ASSVTQTSGDYNEQF
TRBV19 | ASSKRGGKDNEQF
TRBV11-1 | ASSSQAYNEQF